Listed below are T cell receptor beta chains from one sample, sequenced in a study of T cell responses to AZD1222 COVID-19 vaccine. The assay was immunoSEQ multiplex PCR, and TCRdb's table has in-frame clones only and misses some. The table shows 75,000 to 100,000 clones, with 88% occurring only once. The material was peripheral blood, obtained on day 0 of AZD1222 vaccination. The receptors stem from an adult in good health. Both conserved end residues are trimmed from each CDR3.

TRBV28	TRBJ1-1	ASSPSGKGRVEAF
TRBV11-3	TRBJ1-5	ASSPGGHQPQH
TRBV11-3	TRBJ1-4	ASSPVAGSEKLF
TRBV7-9	TRBJ1-6	ASSLRGDSPLH
TRBV15	TRBJ1-1	ATNDEGSDTEAF
TRBV19	TRBJ1-2	ATSQHGGDYGYT
TRBV7-2	TRBJ1-2	ASSSPAYGYT
TRBV19	TRBJ1-5	ASSTGQGIQPQH
TRBV30	TRBJ2-3	AWSTTRDTQY
TRBV7-2	TRBJ2-1	ASSSRQGGYNEQF
TRBV5-4	TRBJ2-7	ASSLGFGRGNYEQY
TRBV4-3	TRBJ2-7	ASSQVAWLAGSEQY
TRBV6-6	TRBJ1-5	ASSSGQGMAQPQH
TRBV12-1	TRBJ1-1	ASSSGSMNTEAF
TRBV29-1	TRBJ2-7	SVGASYEQY
TRBV2	TRBJ1-1	ASSAIMGTGVLAF
TRBV6-2/TRBV6-3	TRBJ2-1	ASSYILAGGRRYEQF
TRBV7-9	TRBJ1-1	ASSLTRRRDQSLSTEAF
TRBV5-5	TRBJ1-1	ASSPDRQNTEAF
TRBV11-2	TRBJ2-2	ATKGQGNTGELF
TRBV30	TRBJ2-3	AWSRYTDTQY
TRBV6-5	TRBJ1-1	ASSRNGGRGVEAF
TRBV12-3/TRBV12-4	TRBJ1-1	ASSKGRDRLF
TRBV4-1	TRBJ1-1	ASSQEFRTVMNTEAF
TRBV2	TRBJ1-3	ASRKINSGNTIY
TRBV7-8	TRBJ1-4	ASSWSWGEKLF
TRBV6-5	TRBJ1-1	ASSYTALTDNTEAF
TRBV28	TRBJ2-5	ASSPQGWETQY
TRBV7-9	TRBJ2-3	ASSPGITDTQY
TRBV9	TRBJ2-1	ASSVVGQGIDEQF
TRBV7-9	TRBJ1-1	ASSLIGSEEAF
TRBV6-2/TRBV6-3	TRBJ1-5	ASSYPHPNQPQH
TRBV23-1	TRBJ2-1	ASSQGAPYNEQF
TRBV27	TRBJ2-7	ASSPGLHYEQY
TRBV5-4	TRBJ2-5	ASSPKSGLAGKGETQY
TRBV10-1	TRBJ2-2	ASSAGNWAGELF
TRBV11-3	TRBJ1-3	ASSVGHPGNTIY
TRBV7-2	TRBJ1-3	ASSSGRVSGNTIY
TRBV11-2	TRBJ2-7	ASSPSGAGEQY
TRBV6-5	TRBJ1-5	ASNAGEVQPQH
TRBV18	TRBJ2-5	ASSPVSQGQETQY
TRBV30	TRBJ1-1	AWSVTYRENTEAF
TRBV5-5	TRBJ1-1	ASSSQWNTEAF